The 25 T cell receptor beta chains below were found in one sample sequenced in a study of CD8+CD57+ T cells in acquired aplastic anemia. Genomic DNA templated the TCR beta VDJ and CDR3 profiling. One entry per CDR3 protein results from TCRdb running MiXCR on the reads. The profile covers about 35,000 distinct CDR3 sequences, with 65% to 80% appearing a single time and approximately 22% taken by the ten largest. The specimen was sorted CD4+, CD8+, or CD8+CD57+ T cells (not recorded which) from PBMCs. The receptors were gathered from a human donor in good health, serving as a control.

This clonotype is labeled medium-sized. The rearrangement links TRBV2 to TRBJ2-5; 12 nucleotides agree with TRBD1. Germline trimming cut 6 bases from V and 5 bases from J; bases unmatched to any gene: 7. Germline CDR1 and CDR2: SNHLY and FYNNEI. CDR3 length: 15 residues. Written as DNA, the CDR3 is TGTGCCAGCAGACTCGGGACAGGGGGCCTTGAGACCCAGTACTTC. This codes for CASRLGTGGLETQYF.

The V call is TRBV7-6, the J call TRBJ2-5; D call uncertain. This CDR3 comprises 14 residues. CDR1 SGHVS and CDR2 FNYEAQ come from the germline V gene. The V end was cut by 5 bases, the J end by 5 bases, with 15 bases between. CDR3 sequence (DNA): TGTGCCAGCAGCGCCGGTTTAAGGGTCGAGACCCAGTACTTC. It codes for CASSAGLRVETQYF.

V gene TRBV24-1 combines with J gene TRBJ2-3; no clear D. Trimming took off 2 bases at V and 2 bases at J, with 13 bases between the two ends. The CDR3 is made up of 16 amino acids. The germline V gene has CDR1 KGHDR and CDR2 SFDVKD. The chain's CDR3 is CATSDSVDGPTDTQYF. The CDR3 DNA reads as TGTGCCACCAGTGATTCTGTCGACGGGCCCACAGATACGCAGTATTTT.

The chain's CDR3 is CASSPSRGLIGNYGYTF. Written as DNA, the CDR3 is TGTGCCAGTAGCCCCAGCCGGGGGTTGATCGGTAACTATGGCTACACCTTC. This sequence joins TRBV19 and TRBJ1-2; TRBD1 might be the D (5 bases). The CDR3 has 17 residues. The V and J ends lost 6 bases and 1 base respectively, with 21 bases between them. CDR1 and CDR2 from the germline V gene are LNHDA and SQIVND (reference sequence).

The chain employs TRBV15 and TRBJ1-5; D unclear. V gave up 0 bases and J gave up 12 bases, with 12 bases separating them. The CDR3 contains 13 residues. Germline V gene sequence: CDR1 LNHNV, CDR2 YYDKDF (reference sequence). The chain's CDR3 is CATSRDSTANQHF. DNA for the CDR3: TGTGCCACCAGCAGAGATAGTACAGCTAACCAGCATTTT.

This clonotype came up a few times. The genes are TRBV2 and TRBJ2-7, with TRBD2 matching 7 bases. Germline-derived CDR1 and CDR2 are SNHLY and FYNNEI. V was clipped by 7 bases and J by 4 bases; unmatched bases: 7. This CDR3 contains 13 residues. The CDR3 sequence is CASMGGTIYEQYF. CDR3 DNA: TGTGCCAGCATGGGGGGGACCATTTACGAGCAGTACTTC.

J is TRBJ2-1 and V is TRBV10-3, with a tentative D call TRBD1 (6 bases). V lost 10 bases and J 8 bases, leaving 15 bases between the germline ends. The CDR3 is 12 residues long. Germline lookup yields CDR1 ENHRY and CDR2 SYGVKD. The CDR3: CANQGAGDEQFF. In DNA, the CDR3 is TGTGCCAACCAGGGAGCAGGGGATGAGCAGTTCTTC.

CDR3 protein: CASSSRPGRRFYGYTF. In nucleotides, the CDR3 is TGTGCCAGCAGTTCCAGACCGGGACGGCGCTTCTATGGCTACACCTTC. V and J are TRBV7-8 and TRBJ1-2, with D possibly TRBD1 on 5 matching bases. CDR1 SGHVS and CDR2 FQNEAQ come from the germline V gene. V lost 6 bases and J 4 bases, leaving 21 bases between the germline ends. This CDR3 is built from 16 residues.

The chain is built from TRBV19 and TRBJ1-1, with a weak D call TRBD1 (5 bases). The V gene lost 9 bases and the J gene lost 3 bases, with 17 bases spanning the gap. Germline V gene lookup returns CDR1 LNHDA and CDR2 SQIVND (reference sequence). The CDR3 has 14 amino acids. This chain's CDR3 is CASSWGGVDTEAFF. The CDR3 DNA is TGTGCCAGCAGTTGGGGCGGGGTCGACACTGAAGCTTTCTTT.

The V gene is TRBV2, the J gene TRBJ2-2; 7 bases match TRBD1. CDR1 and CDR2 (germline): SNHLY, FYNNEI. Losses at the gene ends were 7 bases for V and 0 bases for J; bases not matched to a gene: 5. The CDR3 loop spans 15 amino acids. DNA for the CDR3: TGTGCCAGCAAGCCTCAGGGGGCGAACACCGGGGAGCTGTTTTTT. Amino acids: CASKPQGANTGELFF. The full variable domain, rest sourced from reference TRBV2 and TRBJ2-2, is EPEVTQTPSHQVTQMGQEVILRCVPISNHLYFYWYRQILGQKVEFLVSFYNNEISEKSEIFDDQFSVERPDGSNFTLKIRSTKLEDSAMYFCASKPQGANTGELFFGEGSRLTVL.

This chain uses TRBV11-2 with TRBJ2-3, with 7 positions matching TRBD2. This CDR3 spans 18 amino acids. J gave up 0 bases and V 5 bases, and 14 bases lay outside the gene matches. The germline gives CDR1 SGHAT, CDR2 FQNNGV. The chain's CDR3 is CASSLVGGSDPSTDTQYF. The CDR3 region has the DNA TGTGCCAGCAGCCTTGTGGGCGGGAGCGACCCTAGCACAGATACGCAGTATTTT.

The chain couples TRBV5-6 to TRBJ2-7; 14 positions match TRBD2. The CDR3 has 14 residues. The germline V gene encodes CDR1 SGHDT and CDR2 YYEEEE. Trimming at V came to 4 bases and at J to 6 bases, leaving 3 bases not matched to a gene. CDR3 protein: CASSQGLAGAEQYF. The CDR3 DNA reads TGTGCCAGCAGCCAGGGACTAGCGGGAGCCGAGCAGTACTTC. Variable domain in full (rest from reference TRBV5-6 and TRBJ2-7): DAGVTQSPTHLIKTRGQQVTLRCSPKSGHDTVSWYQQALGQGPQFIFQYYEEEERQRGNFPDRFSGHQFPNYSSELNVNALLLGDSALYLCASSQGLAGAEQYFGPGTRLTVT.

V usage is TRBV2 and J usage is TRBJ1-3; TRBD1 aligns across 7 bases. With V trimmed by 6 bases and J by 4 bases, 6 bases remained unmatched. Per the germline V gene, CDR1 is SNHLY and CDR2 is FYNNEI. The CDR3 covers 14 residues. The DNA of the CDR3 is TGTGCCAGCAGCCAAGACAGGGCCGGAAACACCATATATTTT. Translation gives CASSQDRAGNTIYF. The full variable domain, in which reference TRBV2 and TRBJ1-3 provide the parts outside the CDR3, is EPEVTQTPSHQVTQMGQEVILRCVPISNHLYFYWYRQILGQKVEFLVSFYNNEISEKSEIFDDQFSVERPDGSNFTLKIRSTKLEDSAMYFCASSQDRAGNTIYFGEGSWLTVV.

The chain joins TRBV2 to TRBJ1-2; 9 nucleotides line up with TRBD1. CDR1 SNHLY and CDR2 FYNNEI come from the germline V gene. With V trimmed by 11 bases and J by 5 bases, 15 bases remained unmatched. CDR3 length: 15 residues. The CDR3 region is CAGRIGTGNMYGYTF. Here the CDR3 DNA reads TGTGCCGGACGAATAGGGACAGGGAATATGTATGGCTACACCTTC.

This rearrangement joins TRBV5-4 to TRBJ2-5; 7 positions match TRBD2. From germline, CDR1 is SGHNT and CDR2 YYREEE (reference sequence). Losses at the gene ends were 5 bases for V and 4 bases for J; bases not matched to a gene: 8. The CDR3 sequence is 14 residues long. CDR3 coding DNA: TGTGCCAGCAGTGTCCTTAGCGGGCTAGAGACCCAGTACTTC. As protein: CASSVLSGLETQYF.

To note about this clonotype: One end of the junction is discordant with germline, which a read error may explain. The V gene is TRBV24-1, the J gene TRBJ2-7; D may be TRBD2 (6 bases). The CDR3 sequence is 13 residues long. Germline CDR1 is KGHDR and CDR2 is SFDVKD. CDR3 bases: TGTGCCACCAGCCACGGGACTTCCTGCGAGCAGTACTTC. Its translation is CATSHGTSCEQYF.

The chain employs TRBV15 and TRBJ2-7; TRBD1 aligns across 9 bases. After removal of 4 bases from V and 1 base from J, the junction contained 8 bases not matched to a gene. Germline loops: CDR1 LNHNV, CDR2 YYDKDF (reference sequence). This CDR3 is built from 16 residues. CDR3 protein: CATSIGGQGISYEQYF. DNA for the CDR3: TGTGCCACCAGCATAGGGGGACAGGGTATATCCTACGAGCAGTACTTC.

This chain links TRBV15 with TRBJ2-1; 7 nucleotides match TRBD1. V was clipped by 7 bases and J by 1 base; unmatched bases: 7. The CDR3 extends over 15 amino acids. Germline V gives CDR1 LNHNV, CDR2 YYDKDF (reference sequence). The CDR3 here is CATKQLGQSYNEQFF. The CDR3 DNA follows: TGTGCCACCAAGCAGTTGGGACAGTCCTACAATGAGCAGTTCTTC.

The chain has TRBV19 and TRBJ1-1; no clear D gene. The CDR3 sequence is 11 residues long. Trimming took off 4 bases at V and 6 bases at J, with 6 bases between the two ends. Per the germline V gene, CDR1 is LNHDA and CDR2 is SQIVND (reference sequence). Written as DNA, the CDR3 is TGTGCCAGTAGTAAACAGTCTGAAGCTTTCTTT. Its protein product is CASSKQSEAFF.

The rearrangement links TRBV15 to TRBJ2-3; TRBD2 might be the D (6 bases). The CDR3 totals 15 residues. Germline V CDR1 and CDR2: LNHNV, YYDKDF (reference sequence). V was clipped by 5 bases and J by 5 bases, with 17 bases between them. The CDR3 DNA reads as TGTGCCACCAGCCTAAATCAGCAGGGAGGAGATACGCAGTATTTT. Encoded protein: CATSLNQQGGDTQYF.

In the case of this clonotype: At one of its ends the junction is not consistent with the germline gene, which may arise from a read error. The chain combines TRBV20-1 with TRBJ2-3, with TRBD1 as a possible D gene (6 bases). Germline CDR1 reads DFQATT; CDR2 reads SNEGSKA (reference sequence). This CDR3 region has 13 residues. This CDR3 reads CSARGNFGDTQYF. The CDR3 coding sequence is TGCAGCGCTAGGGGGAACTTCGGGGATACGCAGTATTTT.

The chain employs TRBV9 and TRBJ1-3; a weak D match, TRBD1 (6 bases). This CDR3 comprises 16 residues. V lost 3 bases and J lost 0, with 13 bases in between. The germline V gene has CDR1 SGDLS and CDR2 YYNGEE. For the CDR3, the DNA is TGTGCCAGCAGCGGCCGGGACATCCACTCTGGAAACACCATATATTTT. This sequence encodes CASSGRDIHSGNTIYF.

By share, this clonotype counts as medium-sized. The CDR3 region is CASSVGTGGPEETQYF. The CDR3, as DNA: TGTGCCAGCAGCGTAGGTACAGGGGGACCCGAAGAGACCCAGTACTTC. This chain joins TRBV9 and TRBJ2-5; 8 nucleotides line up with TRBD1. This CDR3 has 16 amino acids. V was pared by 0 bases and J by 3 bases, with 7 bases of the junction left unmatched. The germline CDR1 and CDR2 sequences are SGDLS and YYNGEE.

This clonotype occurred a few times. CDR3 amino acids: CASSSYSGNTIYF. CDR3 DNA sequence: TGTGCCAGCAGTTCATACTCAGGAAACACCATATATTTT. V usage is TRBV25-1 and J usage is TRBJ1-3; D ambiguous. The CDR3 consists of 13 residues. Trimming took off 5 bases at V and 4 bases at J, with 9 bases between the two ends. Germline V gene sequence: CDR1 MGHDK, CDR2 SYGVNS.

Comments on this clonotype: The CDR3 does not close with the conserved phenylalanine or tryptophan, likely indicating a read error. The limits of the CDR3 on the DNA are not certain, so only TCRdb's listed CDR3 is given. The gene calls are TRBV10-3 and TRBJ2-1; TRBD2 is the table's D call, not checked against the DNA. The CDR3 length equals 12 residues, ends included. The germline gives CDR1 ENHRY, CDR2 SYGVKD. CDR3 region: CAIRGLPNEQLL.